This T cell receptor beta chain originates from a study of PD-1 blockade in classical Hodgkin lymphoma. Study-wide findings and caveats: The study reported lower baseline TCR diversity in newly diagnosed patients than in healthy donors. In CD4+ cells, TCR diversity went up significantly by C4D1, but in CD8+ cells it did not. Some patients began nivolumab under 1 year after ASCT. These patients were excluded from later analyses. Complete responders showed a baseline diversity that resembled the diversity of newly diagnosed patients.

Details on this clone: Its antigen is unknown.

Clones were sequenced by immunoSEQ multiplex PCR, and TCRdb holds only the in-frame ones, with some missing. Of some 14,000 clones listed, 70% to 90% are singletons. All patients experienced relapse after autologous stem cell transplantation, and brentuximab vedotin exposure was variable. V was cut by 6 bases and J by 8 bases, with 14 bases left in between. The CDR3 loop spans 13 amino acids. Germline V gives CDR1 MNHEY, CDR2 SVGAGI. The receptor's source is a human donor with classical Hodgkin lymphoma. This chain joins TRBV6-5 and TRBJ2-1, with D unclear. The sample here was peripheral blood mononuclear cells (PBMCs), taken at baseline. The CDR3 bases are TGTGCCAGCAGCCTGCCCCCCTTCGATGAGCAGTTCTTC. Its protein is CASSLPPFDEQFF.